One and the same sample provided the 19 T cell receptor beta chains below, sequenced in a study of T cells in Graves' hyperthyroidism and ophthalmopathy. What was amplified from RNA transcripts were TCR beta CDR3 regions. TCR CDR3 regions were first amplified by RT-PCR with HTBI primers. A single record per CDR3 protein comes from TCRdb applying MiXCR to the multiplex PCR reads. The sample holds about 380,000 distinct CDR3 sequences, 18% seen once. The sequenced sample was blood. Source of these receptors: a man between 18 and 29 years old with Graves' ophthalmopathy.

This sequence joins TRBV5-1 and TRBJ2-5; 7 bases are shared with TRBD2. With 4 bases clipped from V and 4 bases from J, the junction kept 4 bases outside the gene matches. The CDR3 has 13 amino acids. In germline, CDR1 is SGHRS, CDR2 YFSETQ. Here the CDR3 reads CASSPWGGETQYF. Written as DNA, the CDR3 is TGCGCCAGCAGCCCCTGGGGGGGAGAGACCCAGTACTTC. Full variable domain (missing parts from reference TRBV5-1 and TRBJ2-5): KAGVTQTPRYLIKTRGQQVTLSCSPISGHRSVSWYQQTPGQGLQFLFEYFSETQRNKGNFPGRFSGRQFSNSRSEMNVSTLELGDSALYLCASSPWGGETQYFGPGTRLLVL.

Remarks on this clonotype: A much larger clone lies one base from this, so it may be a read error. The V call is TRBV12-3 or TRBV12-4, the J call TRBJ1-1; TRBD1 matches 11 bases. CDR3 length equals 17 residues. CDR3 region: CASSPPGQGVLNTEASF. CDR3 sequence (DNA): TGTGCCAGCAGTCCCCCGGGACAGGGGGTTCTGAACACTGAAGCTTCCTTT.

This clonotype was counted ten times or more. J is TRBJ2-7 and V is TRBV3-1, with D possibly matching TRBD1 (6 bases). The V and J ends lost 1 base and 5 bases respectively, with 18 bases between them. Looked up from germline, CDR1 is LGHDT and CDR2 is YNNKEL (reference sequence). The CDR3 runs to 16 residues. The CDR3 is CASSQGISQGGNEQYF. CDR3 bases: TGTGCCAGCAGCCAAGGTATATCACAGGGTGGCAACGAGCAGTACTTC.

In its sample, this clonotype was seen many times. This chain links TRBV3-1 with TRBJ1-2; the D is unclear. V gave up 6 bases and J gave up 4 bases, with 9 bases separating them. Germline loops: CDR1 LGHDT, CDR2 YNNKEL (reference sequence). The CDR3 totals 12 residues. This chain's CDR3 is CASSPSSYGYTF. The CDR3 region has the DNA TGTGCCAGCAGTCCTTCCTCCTATGGCTACACCTTC.

This clonotype was detected only a few times. The rearrangement uses TRBV19 and TRBJ2-5; 10 nucleotides align to TRBD1. CDR1 and CDR2 (germline): LNHDA, SQIVND (reference sequence). With 1 base clipped from V and 5 bases from J, the junction kept 4 bases outside the gene matches. The CDR3 extends over 15 amino acids. The CDR3 coding sequence is TGTGCCAGTAGTATAGCCGCGGGACAGGGGGAGACCCAGTACTTC. Translation gives CASSIAAGQGETQYF.

This clonotype showed up many times. The chain has TRBV12-3 or TRBV12-4 and TRBJ2-5, with 14 bases aligning to TRBD2. The CDR3 is 15 residues long. V lost 3 bases, J lost 6 bases, and 3 bases stayed unmatched. The DNA of the CDR3 is TGTGCCAGCAGTTTCGGACTAGCGGGGGGAAAGACCCAGTACTTC. It is translated as CASSFGLAGGKTQYF.

Ten or more counts support this clonotype. The V and J genes are TRBV28 and TRBJ2-7; tentatively, D is TRBD1 (5 bases). Between the trimmed V and J ends, which lost 5 bases and 3 bases, there was a span of 11 bases. The germline V gene has CDR1 MDHEN and CDR2 SYDVKM. This CDR3 has 13 residues. The CDR3 loop is CASSATTGYEQYF. The CDR3 DNA is TGTGCCAGCAGTGCCACAACAGGCTACGAGCAGTACTTC.

CDR3 region: CASTPPWDRRDSPLHF. CDR3 DNA: TGTGCCAGCACCCCCCCGTGGGACAGACGCGATTCACCCCTCCACTTT. This chain joins TRBV2 and TRBJ1-6; 7 positions agree with TRBD1. The CDR3 runs to 16 residues. The ends lost 7 bases at V and 8 bases at J; junction bases unmatched: 14. The germline V gene has CDR1 SNHLY and CDR2 FYNNEI.

This sequence joins TRBV24-1 and TRBJ2-7, with TRBD1 matching over 9 bases. V trimming: 6 bases; J trimming: 6 bases; junction bases outside the gene matches: 8. The V gene's germline CDR1 is KGHDR and CDR2 SFDVKD. There are 14 residues in the CDR3. This chain's CDR3 is CATSPGQGVSEQYF. In nucleotides, the CDR3 is TGTGCCACCAGTCCGGGACAGGGTGTATCCGAGCAGTACTTC.

The chain has TRBV20-1 and TRBJ1-3; TRBD1 is a possible D gene (5 bases). CDR1 is DFQATT and CDR2 is SNEGSKA in the germline V gene (reference sequence). CDR3 length equals 16 residues. Trimming left V 0 bases short and J 0 bases short, with 12 bases between. The CDR3 spells CSARDADGASGNTIYF. CDR3 DNA: TGCAGTGCTAGAGACGCGGACGGGGCCTCTGGAAACACCATATATTTT.

This clonotype was recorded many times. V usage is TRBV20-1 and J usage is TRBJ2-5; D may be TRBD1 or TRBD2 (5 bases each). Trimming took 5 bases from V and 2 from J, leaving 21 bases between them. Germline CDR1 and CDR2: DFQATT and SNEGSKA (reference sequence). The CDR3 has 16 amino acids. The CDR3 region has the DNA TGCAGTGCTGGGCGTGAGGGGCTGTGGGGGCAAGAGACCCAGTACTTC. Its translation is CSAGREGLWGQETQYF.

This clonotype was counted ten times or more. V and J are TRBV3-1 and TRBJ1-1; D uncertain. V was cut by 0 bases and J by 7 bases, with 6 bases left in between. The germline V gene encodes CDR1 LGHDT and CDR2 YNNKEL (reference sequence). The length of the CDR3 is 12 residues. The CDR3 nucleotides are TGTGCCAGCAGCCAAGATCAGCTTGAAGCTTTCTTT. Translating gives CASSQDQLEAFF.

This clonotype was counted at least ten times. The genes are TRBV5-6 and TRBJ2-3; no definite D call. The CDR3 runs 13 residues. V was trimmed by 4 bases and J by 0 bases, leaving 6 bases between them. CDR1 is SGHDT, CDR2 YYEEEE, per germline. The CDR3 sequence is CASSQISTDTQYF. As DNA, the CDR3 is TGTGCCAGCAGCCAGATTAGCACAGATACGCAGTATTTT.

This clonotype was counted between two and nine times. The chain couples TRBV6-1 to TRBJ1-2; D is unclear. With 1 base removed from V and 8 bases from J, the gap between germline ends came to 8 bases. The germline CDR1 and CDR2 sequences are MNHNS and SASEGT. The CDR3 extends over 12 amino acids. Written as DNA, the CDR3 is TGTGCCAGCAGTGAAGTTCCAGGCGGCTACACCTTC. This codes for CASSEVPGGYTF.

This clonotype was detected many times. This rearrangement joins TRBV7-9 to TRBJ1-4; the D is unclear. CDR1 SEHNR and CDR2 FQNEAQ come from the germline V gene (reference sequence). This CDR3 spans 16 amino acids. Trimming stripped 5 bases from V and 3 bases from J, with 16 bases between. CDR3 sequence (DNA): TGTGCCAGCAGCCCCGGACGGGCTCACCCTAATGAAAAACTGTTTTTT. This gives the protein CASSPGRAHPNEKLFF.

This clonotype has only a few counts. The chain recombines TRBV28 with TRBJ1-6; D not resolved. V shed 4 bases and J shed 6 bases, with 4 bases lying between them. The germline CDR1 and CDR2 sequences are MDHEN and SYDVKM. The CDR3 totals 12 residues. CDR3 bases: TGTGCCAGCAGTTCTACTAATTCACCCCTCCACTTT. Amino acids: CASSSTNSPLHF.

The chain combines TRBV9 with TRBJ2-2; the D gene is possibly TRBD1 (6 bases). The V end lost 4 bases, the J end lost 0 bases, and 28 bases lay between the germline ends. This CDR3 contains 21 residues. Per germline, CDR1 SGDLS and CDR2 YYNGEE. DNA for the CDR3: TGTGCCAGCAGCCCTGGGAACAGGGCGTTCAATTTCGGCGCGAACACCGGGGAGCTGTTTTTT. As protein: CASSPGNRAFNFGANTGELFF.

This clonotype was observed at least ten times. The CDR3 DNA reads TGTGCCAGCGGGCAGGGAGTTCGCGAGACCCAGTACTTC. Its translation: CASGQGVRETQYF. The rearrangement joins TRBV27 to TRBJ2-5, with D perhaps given as TRBD1 or TRBD2 (5 bases each). Germline assignment: CDR1 MNHEY and CDR2 SMNVEV (reference sequence). The V end was cut by 8 bases, the J end by 5 bases, with 15 bases between. The CDR3 runs to 13 residues.

This clonotype occurred a few times. The J gene is TRBJ1-2, the V gene TRBV14, with D perhaps TRBD1 (6 bases). Germline CDR1 reads SGHDN; CDR2 reads FVKESK. The CDR3 consists of 14 residues. Trimming stripped 4 bases from V and 6 bases from J, with 15 bases between. CDR3 sequence: CASSPGGGENGYTF. The CDR3 DNA follows: TGTGCCAGCAGCCCAGGAGGGGGGGAGAATGGCTACACCTTC.